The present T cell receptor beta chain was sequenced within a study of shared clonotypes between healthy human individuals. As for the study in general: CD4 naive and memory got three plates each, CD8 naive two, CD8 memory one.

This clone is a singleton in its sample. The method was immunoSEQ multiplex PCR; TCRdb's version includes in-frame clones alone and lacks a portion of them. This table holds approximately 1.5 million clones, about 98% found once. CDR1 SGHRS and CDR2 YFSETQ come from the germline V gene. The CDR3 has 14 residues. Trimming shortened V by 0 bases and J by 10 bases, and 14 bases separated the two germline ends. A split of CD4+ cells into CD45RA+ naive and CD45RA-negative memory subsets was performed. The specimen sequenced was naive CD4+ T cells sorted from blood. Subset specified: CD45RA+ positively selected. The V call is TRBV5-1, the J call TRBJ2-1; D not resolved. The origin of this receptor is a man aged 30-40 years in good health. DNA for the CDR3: TGCGCCAGCAGCTTGGTGCCCACAGCAGCGGAGCAGTTCTTC. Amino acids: CASSLVPTAAEQFF. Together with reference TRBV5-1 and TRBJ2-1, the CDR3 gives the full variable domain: KAGVTQTPRYLIKTRGQQVTLSCSPISGHRSVSWYQQTPGQGLQFLFEYFSETQRNKGNFPGRFSGRQFSNSRSEMNVSTLELGDSALYLCASSLVPTAAEQFFGPGTRLTVL.